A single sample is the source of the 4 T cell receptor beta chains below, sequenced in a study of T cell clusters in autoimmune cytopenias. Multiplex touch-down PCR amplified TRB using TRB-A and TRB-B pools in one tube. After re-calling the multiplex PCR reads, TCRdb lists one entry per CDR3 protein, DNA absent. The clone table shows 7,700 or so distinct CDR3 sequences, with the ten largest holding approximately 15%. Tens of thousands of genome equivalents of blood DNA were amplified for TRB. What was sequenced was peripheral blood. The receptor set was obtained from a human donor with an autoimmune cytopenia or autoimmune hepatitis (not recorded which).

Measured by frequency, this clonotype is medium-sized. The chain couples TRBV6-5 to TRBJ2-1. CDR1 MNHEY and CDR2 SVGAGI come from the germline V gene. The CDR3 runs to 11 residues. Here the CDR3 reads CASSSNNEQFF.

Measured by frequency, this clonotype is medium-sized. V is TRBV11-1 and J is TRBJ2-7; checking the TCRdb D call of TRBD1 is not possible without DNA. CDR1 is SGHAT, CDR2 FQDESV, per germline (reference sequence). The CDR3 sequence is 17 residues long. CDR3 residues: CASSLTAGTTTSYEQYF.

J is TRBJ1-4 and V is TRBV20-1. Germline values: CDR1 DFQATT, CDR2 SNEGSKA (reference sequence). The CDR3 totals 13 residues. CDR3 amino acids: CSAREGVTGNVFF.

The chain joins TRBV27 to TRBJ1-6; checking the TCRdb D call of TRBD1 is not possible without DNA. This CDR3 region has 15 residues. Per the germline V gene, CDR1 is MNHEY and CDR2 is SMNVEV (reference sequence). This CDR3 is CASSFSGADNSPLHF.